The 22 T cell receptor beta chains below come from one sample, sequenced in a study of low-dose radiotherapy and immunotherapy resistance in tumors. Primers targeting TRAV and TRBV primed first-strand cDNA, covering alpha and beta chains. TCR amplification involved approximately 20 PCR cycles with a constant-region primer and V-primer adapter. MiXCR, applied by TCRdb to the reads, yields one record per CDR3 protein. Here the sample spans 11,000 to 15,000 distinct CDR3 sequences, roughly 50% being singletons. Receptors originate from a human donor with advanced metastatic prostate, ovarian, gallbladder or colorectal cancer (not recorded which). This table probably holds off-target reads from a library built for another chain.

This chain joins TRBV7-9 and TRBJ2-7; TRBD2 agrees at 9 bases. CDR1 is SEHNR and CDR2 is FQNEAQ in the germline V gene (reference sequence). After removal of 4 bases from V and 6 bases from J, the junction contained 7 bases not matched to a gene. This CDR3 region has 14 residues. In DNA form, the CDR3 reads TGTGCCAGCAGCTCCTTAGCGGGAGTGGGCGAGCAGTACTTC. It translates to CASSSLAGVGEQYF.

CDR3: CASSFDRGTWNEQFF. The CDR3 nucleotides read TGTGCCAGCAGCTTTGACAGGGGCACTTGGAATGAGCAGTTCTTC. V and J are TRBV28 and TRBJ2-1; the match to TRBD1 covers 8 bases. Germline CDR1 reads MDHEN; CDR2 reads SYDVKM. The J segment lost 7 bases and the V segment lost 6 bases, leaving 11 bases of the junction unmatched. The CDR3 has 15 amino acids.

This chain links TRBV11-2 with TRBJ2-5, with a tentative D call TRBD2 (7 bases). This CDR3 region has 14 residues. The V end lost 5 bases, the J end lost 0 bases, and 10 bases lay between the germline ends. The germline V gene encodes CDR1 SGHAT and CDR2 FQNNGV. CDR3 residues: CASSRGANQETQYF. The DNA of the CDR3 is TGTGCCAGCAGCCGGGGGGCAAACCAAGAGACCCAGTACTTC.

The CDR3, as DNA: TGCAGCGTTGACCGGACAGGGGGGGGCTACACCTTC. Encoded protein: CSVDRTGGGYTF. The V gene is TRBV29-1, the J gene TRBJ1-2; 10 bases map to TRBD1. The V segment lost 3 bases and the J segment 8 bases; nucleotides outside the gene matches: 3. Germline V lookup: CDR1 SQVTM, CDR2 ANQGSEA. The CDR3 runs 12 residues.

This chain joins TRBV28 and TRBJ1-1, with D unresolved. This CDR3 is built from 15 residues. Germline V gives CDR1 MDHEN, CDR2 SYDVKM. V lost 5 bases, J lost 1 base, and 14 bases lay in between. CDR3 coding DNA: TGTGCCAGCAGTACTTACAAGGCGGCGAACACTGAAGCTTTCTTT. Its protein is CASSTYKAANTEAFF.

V and J are TRBV6-2 or TRBV6-3 and TRBJ2-3, with D possibly being TRBD1 or TRBD2 (5 bases each). Looked up from germline, CDR1 is MNHEY and CDR2 is SVGEGT. The germline V and J ends were trimmed by 6 bases and 2 bases, with 6 bases remaining between them. This CDR3 spans 12 amino acids. The CDR3 is CASRGDTDTQYF. The CDR3 coding sequence is TGTGCCAGCAGGGGGGACACAGATACGCAGTATTTT.

The chain couples TRBV6-2 or TRBV6-3 to TRBJ1-5, with D tentatively TRBD1 (5 bases). The V gene lost 7 bases and the J gene lost 0 bases, with 19 bases spanning the gap. CDR1 and CDR2 (germline): MNHEY, SVGEGT. The CDR3 consists of 17 residues. CDR3 sequence: CASTPRRGGNSNQPQHF. The CDR3 bases are TGTGCCAGCACTCCCCGACGTGGGGGAAATAGCAATCAGCCCCAGCATTTT.

V and J are TRBV14 and TRBJ2-7; D gene uncertain. CDR1 and CDR2 (germline): SGHDN, FVKESK. The CDR3 contains 13 residues. The ends were cut back, 0 bases at V and 6 bases at J, with 9 bases in the middle. DNA for the CDR3: TGTGCCAGCAGCCAAGATGTAGGACGCGAGCAGTACTTC. This codes for CASSQDVGREQYF.

V gene TRBV10-3 combines with J gene TRBJ1-5; D perhaps matches TRBD1 (6 bases). The CDR3 is made up of 12 amino acids. The germline V gene has CDR1 ENHRY and CDR2 SYGVKD. V shed 11 bases and J shed 5 bases, with 13 bases lying between them. The CDR3 spells CAHRGEDQPQHF. As DNA, the CDR3 is TGTGCCCATAGGGGGGAAGATCAGCCCCAGCATTTT.

The chain carries TRBV20-1 and TRBJ1-2; no reliable D call. V lost 5 bases and J 4 bases, leaving 14 bases between the germline ends. The CDR3 runs 13 residues. Germline assignment: CDR1 DFQATT and CDR2 SNEGSKA (reference sequence). This CDR3 is CSARAKGFYGYTF. CDR3 sequence (DNA): TGCAGTGCTCGAGCAAAGGGCTTCTATGGCTACACCTTC.

This chain joins TRBV12-3 or TRBV12-4 and TRBJ2-2; D is unclear. The CDR3 runs 14 residues. V gave up 3 bases and J gave up 7 bases, with 12 bases separating them. The CDR3 reads CASSLGQTVGELFF. The CDR3 nucleotides read TGTGCCAGCAGTTTGGGTCAGACCGTCGGGGAGCTGTTTTTT.

The rearrangement joins TRBV21-1 to TRBJ1-2; the table names TRBD1, a call not compared with the DNA. TRBV21-1 is assigned pseudogene status. CDR3 size: 15 residues. CDR3 DNA sequence: TGTGCCAGCAGCAAAATTGGGGACACTCCGTATGGCTACACCTTC. Its translation is CASSKIGDTPYGYTF.

The chain combines TRBV30 with TRBJ2-1; 10 bases map to TRBD1. There are 15 residues in the CDR3. The trim removed 2 bases at V and 3 bases at J, leaving 4 bases unmatched. In germline, CDR1 is GTSNPN, CDR2 SVGIG (reference sequence). CDR3 DNA sequence: TGTGCCTGGAGTTTAGGGACAGGGGACTACAATGAGCAGTTCTTC. Amino acid sequence: CAWSLGTGDYNEQFF. Supplemented by reference TRBV30 and TRBJ2-1, the full variable domain reads SQTIHQWPATLVQPVGSPLSLECTVEGTSNPNLYWYRQAAGRGLQLLFYSVGIGQISSEVPQNLSASRPQDRQFILSSKKLLLSDSGFYLCAWSLGTGDYNEQFFGPGTRLTVL.

Only a few counts were recorded for this clonotype. This chain joins TRBV6-2 or TRBV6-3 and TRBJ2-7; possible D gene TRBD2, 6 bases. Germline CDR1 MNHEY, CDR2 SVGEGT. V was pared by 5 bases and J by 0 bases, with 11 bases between. CDR3 length equals 14 residues. The CDR3 region has the DNA TGTGCCAGCAGTCGAGACGGGAGCTCCTACGAGCAGTACTTC. Translation gives CASSRDGSSYEQYF.

This sequence joins TRBV2 and TRBJ2-7; 12 bases align to TRBD2. V lost 2 bases and J lost 3; bases outside the gene matches: 5. The CDR3 is 16 amino acids. Germline values: CDR1 SNHLY, CDR2 FYNNEI. CDR3 nucleotides: TGTGCCAGCAGTGAAATACTAGCGGGGGGAAGCTACGAGCAGTACTTC. It translates to CASSEILAGGSYEQYF.

This clonotype was seen only once. One junction end does not reproduce the germline sequence, and a read error may be involved. V and J are TRBV5-3 and TRBJ1-1, with 7 positions matching TRBD1. TRBV5-3 is sorted into the ORF group, with uncertain function. The CDR3 spans 14 residues. CDR3 residues: CASSLRQGSTEAFF. CDR3 nucleotides: TGTGCCAGCAGCTTAAGACAGGGTTCCACTGAAGCTTTCTTT.

V is TRBV4-1 and J is TRBJ2-7; D uncertain. CDR3 length equals 13 residues. V was clipped by 0 bases and J by 4 bases, with 7 bases between them. The V gene's germline CDR1 is MGHRA and CDR2 YSYEKL. The CDR3 sequence is CASSQERKYEQYF. For the CDR3, the DNA is TGCGCCAGCAGCCAAGAACGGAAGTACGAGCAGTACTTC.

A single count supports this clonotype. V and J are TRBV4-2 and TRBJ1-1; TRBD1 is a possible D gene (5 bases). CDR1 and CDR2 from the germline V gene are LGHNA and YNFKEQ. The CDR3 is 15 amino acids. Trimming stripped 0 bases from V and 5 bases from J, with 13 bases between. The CDR3 loop is CASSQDRGGRTEAFF. The CDR3 DNA sequence: TGTGCCAGCAGCCAAGATCGCGGGGGTCGGACTGAAGCTTTCTTT.

The chain recombines TRBV6-8 with TRBJ2-7; D is tentatively TRBD1 or TRBD2 (5 bases each). The ends were cut back, 6 bases at V and 7 bases at J, with 10 bases in the middle. The CDR3 extends over 11 amino acids. The V gene's germline CDR1 is MNHGY and CDR2 SAAAGT. Written as DNA, the CDR3 is TGTGCCAGCAGCCGGGACGGGGAGCAGTACTTC. Amino acid sequence: CASSRDGEQYF.

The chain couples TRBV2 to TRBJ1-5; D may be TRBD1 (5 bases). The CDR3 is 16 residues long. CDR1 is SNHLY, CDR2 FYNNEI, per germline. With 5 bases removed from V and 0 bases from J, the gap between germline ends came to 14 bases. The chain's CDR3 is CASSSPAGSSNQPQHF. The DNA of the CDR3 is TGTGCCAGCAGTTCCCCCGCAGGGAGTAGCAATCAGCCCCAGCATTTT.

This clonotype was counted a few times. The chain uses TRBV14 and TRBJ2-4; 10 bases align to TRBD2. Germline loops: CDR1 SGHDN, CDR2 FVKESK. The CDR3 extends over 19 amino acids. Trimming at V came to 0 bases and at J to 0 bases, leaving 8 bases not matched to a gene. In DNA, the CDR3 is TGTGCCAGCAGCCAAGATGGGGGGACTAGCGACCTAGCCAAAAACATTCAGTACTTC. Translated: CASSQDGGTSDLAKNIQYF.

The DNA of the CDR3 is TGCAGTGCAAAGACTAGCGGGATTTCCGAGCAGTACTTC. Residues: CSAKTSGISEQYF. This rearrangement joins TRBV20-1 to TRBJ2-7; 11 nucleotides agree with TRBD2. Unmatched junction bases numbered 7, after V lost 6 bases and J lost 6 bases. The CDR3 loop spans 13 amino acids. Germline assignment: CDR1 DFQATT and CDR2 SNEGSKA (reference sequence).